The rows below give T cell receptor beta chains drawn from one sample of a study of shared clonotypes between healthy human individuals. This table comes from immunoSEQ multiplex PCR, and its TCRdb copy is limited to in-frame clones, with some not included. The table includes 550,000 to 700,000 clones, around three quarters detected once. Sequencing was performed on memory CD4+ T cells sorted from blood. The receptors were gathered from a woman aged 25-40 years in good health. Both conserved end residues are part of each CDR3. Fields, in order: J gene, V gene, D gene, clone size, CDR3 DNA, CDR3 protein. The D gene is left open where the match is weak. Rows give clone size only sometimes, using once, few, many, or a class for an expanded clone.

TRBJ2-2 | TRBV28 | - | - | TGTGCCAGCACCGCGCCCGGACGGGACACCGGGGAGCTGTTTTTT | CASTAPGRDTGELFF
TRBJ1-1 | TRBV7-9 | TRBD1 | - | TGTGCCAGCAGCTTCACCCAGACAGGGACAAACGAAGCTTTCTTT | CASSFTQTGTNEAFF
TRBJ2-3 | TRBV10-3 | TRBD2 | - | TGTGCCATCACGGCTAGCGGCCGCACAGATACGCAGTATTTT | CAITASGRTDTQYF
TRBJ2-5 | TRBV7-6 | TRBD1 | - | TGTGCCAGCAGCATGGACAGGGCGGAGACCCAGTACTTC | CASSMDRAETQYF
TRBJ1-5 | TRBV6-5 | - | - | TGTGCCAGCAGTTTCGGCTCTCTCAGGGGCAATCAGCCCCAGCATTTT | CASSFGSLRGNQPQHF
TRBJ1-1 | TRBV19 | TRBD1 | - | TGTGCCAGTACCGAGACAGGGGACGCGACTGAAGCTTTCTTT | CASTETGDATEAFF
TRBJ2-7 | TRBV11-3 | - | - | TGTGCCAGCAGCTTGGGATCGGACTGGAGCTACGAGCAGTACTTC | CASSLGSDWSYEQYF
TRBJ1-3 | TRBV5-8 | - | - | TGTGCCAGCAGCTGGGGTCTAGACAGTGGAAACACCATATATTTT | CASSWGLDSGNTIYF
TRBJ1-1 | TRBV19 | - | once | TGTGCCAGTCGTAGGGTGTTTGGTGGCACTGAAGCTTTCTTT | CASRRVFGGTEAFF
TRBJ2-3 | TRBV6-5 | - | - | TGTGCCAGCAGTTACCAGTATCGCACAGATACGCAGTATTTT | CASSYQYRTDTQYF
TRBJ2-3 | TRBV6-1 | - | - | TGTGCCAGCAGTGAAGCGGGAAGCACAGATACGCAGTATTTT | CASSEAGSTDTQYF
TRBJ2-5 | TRBV6-1 | - | - | TGTGCCAGCAGTCTAAAGACAGAACAAGAGACCCAGTACTTC | CASSLKTEQETQYF
TRBJ1-1 | TRBV6-1 | TRBD1 | - | TGTGCCAGCAGTGTACAGGGGTCTAACACTGAAGCTTTCTTT | CASSVQGSNTEAFF
TRBJ2-7 | TRBV19 | - | - | TGTGCCAGTAGTATACGTTGGGATGGCAGCGCGGGCACCTACGAGCAGTACTTC | CASSIRWDGSAGTYEQYF
TRBJ2-1 | TRBV7-9 | - | few | TGTGCCAGCAGCTTACCCTACAATGAGCAGTTCTTC | CASSLPYNEQFF
TRBJ1-1 | TRBV10-3 | TRBD1 | - | TGTGCCATCAGTGATGGGACAGTGGAAGCTTTCTTT | CAISDGTVEAFF
TRBJ2-7 | TRBV28 | TRBD2 | - | TGTGCCAGCAGTTTAGTGCGGGAGCGCGACGAGCAGTACTTC | CASSLVRERDEQYF
TRBJ2-1 | TRBV19 | - | - | TGTGCCAGTAGAGCCGGGACCTACAATGAGCAGTTCTTC | CASRAGTYNEQFF
TRBJ2-1 | TRBV6-6 | TRBD2 | - | TGTGCCAGCAGAAGTGCGGGAGGGCCAGGGAATGAGCAGTTCTTC | CASRSAGGPGNEQFF
TRBJ2-7 | TRBV5-4 | TRBD1 | - | TGTGCCAGCAGCTTAAACAGGGGGAGCTCCTACGAGCAGTACTTC | CASSLNRGSSYEQYF
TRBJ1-2 | TRBV6-4 | - | - | TGTGCCAGCAGTGCCCAGGGGCTAACTAACCTCTATGGCTACACCTTC | CASSAQGLTNLYGYTF
TRBJ2-1 | TRBV19 | TRBD2 | - | TGTGCCAGTAGTATCTCTCGACTAGCGGGGCCCTACAATGAGCAGTTCTTC | CASSISRLAGPYNEQFF
TRBJ1-3 | TRBV7-9 | - | - | TGTGCCAGCAGCTTAGACAGGAGCTCTGGAAACACCATATATTTT | CASSLDRSSGNTIYF
TRBJ2-5 | TRBV7-9 | TRBD2 | once | TGTGCCAGCGGGACGGGAGGAGAGACCCAGTACTTC | CASGTGGETQYF
TRBJ2-7 | TRBV5-4 | TRBD2 | - | TGTGCCAGCAGCTCGGCCCTGGGGAGGGTAGACGAGCAGTACTTC | CASSSALGRVDEQYF
TRBJ1-5 | TRBV7-2 | - | once | TGTGCCAGCAGCTTAGACGCTGTTTCTGGTAATCAGCCCCAGCATTTT | CASSLDAVSGNQPQHF
TRBJ2-7 | TRBV28 | - | - | TGTGCCAGCAGTCTAGCCTTCGATAGGCACGAGCAGTACTTC | CASSLAFDRHEQYF
TRBJ2-2 | TRBV11-3 | - | - | TGTGCCAGCAGCAAGGGCGGGGAGCTGTTTTTT | CASSKGGELFF
TRBJ2-5 | TRBV28 | - | - | TGTGCCAGCACCTCCCCTCGGGAGCAGTACTTC | CASTSPREQYF
TRBJ2-5 | TRBV5-5 | - | - | TGTGCCAGCAGCCTACGAACGGGATACCTGGGGGAGACCCAGTACTTC | CASSLRTGYLGETQYF
TRBJ2-3 | TRBV19 | - | - | TGTGCCAGTAGTAGTTCTATATATACGCAGTATTTT | CASSSSIYTQYF
TRBJ1-3 | TRBV2 | - | many | TGTGCCAGCACAGCAGGGGCAGCTGGAAACACCATATATTTT | CASTAGAAGNTIYF
TRBJ1-1 | TRBV28 | - | few | TGTGCCAGCAGTATGGTTGAAGCTTTCTTT | CASSMVEAFF
TRBJ1-2 | TRBV28 | TRBD1 | - | TGTGCCAGCACCTCGCGGGGACAGGGTTTCAGTTCCCGCAGCTACACCTTC | CASTSRGQGFSSRSYTF
TRBJ1-2 | TRBV5-1 | TRBD1 | - | TGCGCCAGCAGCTCAGGACAGGGGGGCTATGGCTACACCTTC | CASSSGQGGYGYTF
TRBJ2-1 | TRBV18 | - | - | TGTGCCAGCTCACCACCGGGACAGGGTAGCGGGAGCTCCTACAATGAGCAGTTCTTC | CASSPPGQGSGSSYNEQFF
TRBJ2-2 | TRBV4-1 | TRBD1 | - | TGCGCCAGCAGCCTAGGACAGGGTACCGGGGAGCTGTTTTTT | CASSLGQGTGELFF
TRBJ2-2 | TRBV29-1 | TRBD2 | many | TGCAGCGCTGGGATGGTTATTGGGCGGGAGTGGGCCGGGGAGCTGTTTTTT | CSAGMVIGREWAGELFF
TRBJ2-1 | TRBV7-3 | TRBD1 | - | TGTGCCAGCAACACCACAGGGGGCGTCAACAATGAGCAGTTCTTC | CASNTTGGVNNEQFF
TRBJ2-6 | TRBV7-2 | - | - | TGTGCCAGCAGCCGCGTTTGGGAGACTGGGGCCAACGTCCTGACTTTC | CASSRVWETGANVLTF
TRBJ1-1 | TRBV5-6 | - | - | TGTGCCAGCAGCTTGTGGGGACGAGACACTGAAGCTTTCTTT | CASSLWGRDTEAFF
TRBJ1-4 | TRBV7-9 | TRBD1 | - | TGTGCCAGCAACGGGGACAGGGGCTATGAAAAACTGTTTTTT | CASNGDRGYEKLFF
TRBJ2-1 | TRBV11-2 | TRBD1 | - | TGTGCCAGCAGCTTAGATTCAGGGGGCCTGGCCAAGTTCTTC | CASSLDSGGLAKFF
TRBJ1-3 | TRBV5-4 | - | - | TGTGCCAGCAGCTTGATGGGCTCTGGAAACACCATATATTTT | CASSLMGSGNTIYF
TRBJ1-3 | TRBV19 | - | few | TGTGCCAGTAGTCCTCCCTGGGGGACTGGAAACACCATATATTTT | CASSPPWGTGNTIYF
TRBJ2-7 | TRBV5-4 | - | once | TGTGCCAGCAGCTTCCAGGGCTACTACGAGCAGTACTTC | CASSFQGYYEQYF
TRBJ2-3 | TRBV11-3 | - | - | TGTGCCAGCAGCCCTACTACCGGGGACACAGATACGCAGTATTTT | CASSPTTGDTDTQYF
TRBJ2-7 | TRBV27 | - | - | TGTGCCAGCAACCCCACGGGGTTAGGCGAGCAGTACTTC | CASNPTGLGEQYF
TRBJ2-1 | TRBV7-9 | TRBD2 | - | TGTGCCAGCAGCTTAGTGGTGACTAGCGACCACAATGAGCAGTTCTTC | CASSLVVTSDHNEQFF
TRBJ2-7 | TRBV19 | TRBD2 | - | TGTGCCAGTAGTATTCACCCGGGCGGGAGGACTCCCTACGAGCAGTACTTC | CASSIHPGGRTPYEQYF
TRBJ2-1 | TRBV27 | - | - | TGTGCCAGCAGGCAGCGCCCAAGCTCCTACAATGAGCAGTTCTTC | CASRQRPSSYNEQFF
TRBJ1-2 | TRBV6-1 | - | - | TGTGCCAGCAGTCTAGGATCCTATGGCTACACCTTC | CASSLGSYGYTF
TRBJ2-7 | TRBV9 | TRBD2 | - | TGTGCCAGCAGCGTAGCTACGAGGGGAGGTCATAGCGGGAGTCGTTGGCAGCAGTACTTC | CASSVATRGGHSGSRWQQYF
TRBJ2-5 | TRBV2 | TRBD1 | - | TGTGCCAGCAGTATTAACGGACAGGGGACTGGGGAGACCCAGTACTTC | CASSINGQGTGETQYF
TRBJ1-1 | TRBV7-9 | - | many | TGTGCCAGCAGCCCGATGGACGGGGTCACTGAAGCTTTCTTT | CASSPMDGVTEAFF
TRBJ2-3 | TRBV5-4 | - | - | TGTGCCAGCAGCTTGCGGTTGCGCGGCGACGGGGGCACAGATACGCAGTATTTT | CASSLRLRGDGGTDTQYF
TRBJ2-7 | TRBV10-2 | - | - | TGCGCCAGCTGCCGGGGCGACTCCTACGAGCAGTACTTC | CASCRGDSYEQYF
TRBJ2-7 | TRBV6-5 | - | - | TGTGCCAGAGGCAGGAGTCTCTACGAGCAGTACTTC | CARGRSLYEQYF
TRBJ1-5 | TRBV19 | - | - | TGTGCCAGTAGGGCGACAGCCCGGGGCAATCAGCCCCAGCATTTT | CASRATARGNQPQHF